This is a list of T cell receptor beta chains from one sample in a study of low-dose radiotherapy and immunotherapy resistance in tumors. TCRdb reprocessed the reads with MiXCR, giving one entry per CDR3 protein. The sample shows tens of thousands of distinct CDR3 sequences, around 20% of them seen only once. The sequencing used PBMCs, collected after low-dose radiotherapy plus immunotherapy. These receptors were obtained from a female donor with ovarian cancer. The CDR3 runs from the conserved cysteine through the conserved F or W. Fields, in order: J gene, D gene, V gene, clone size, CDR3 DNA, CDR3 protein. A D gene is named only where the DNA matches it firmly. Size tells how often a clone was seen (once, few, many) or the class of an expanded clone, and some rows leave it out.

>TRBJ2-1|TRBD2|TRBV5-1|many
TGCGCCAGCAGCTTTGGGACTAGCGGGCCGAATGAGCAGTTCTTC
CASSFGTSGPNEQFF
>TRBJ2-3|TRBD2|TRBV5-4|.
TGTGCCAGCAGCTTACTAGCGGGGCCAGATACGCAGTATTTT
CASSLLAGPDTQYF
>TRBJ2-7|TRBD2|TRBV20-1|many
TGCAGTGCTAGATCAAGCGGGACCTCCTACGAGCAGTACTTC
CSARSSGTSYEQYF
>TRBJ2-7|.|TRBV18|many
TGTGCCAGCTCACTCCGGGACTGGAACCCATACGAGCAGTACTTC
CASSLRDWNPYEQYF
>TRBJ1-2|.|TRBV24-1|many
TGTGCCACCAGTGATTATTATGTAGGAGGCTACACCTTC
CATSDYYVGGYTF
>TRBJ2-5|TRBD1|TRBV3-1|many
TGTGCCAGCAGCCGGAAAGGAACAGGGGGGGAGACCCAGTACTTC
CASSRKGTGGETQYF
>TRBJ2-5|.|TRBV19|many
TGTGCCAGTAGTCCAGGAAAAGAGACCCAGTACTTC
CASSPGKETQYF
>TRBJ2-7|.|TRBV12-3/TRBV12-4|many
TGTGCCAGCAGTTCCGGGACAGGGATGACATTAGCGGGGGGCTACGAGCAGTACTTC
CASSSGTGMTLAGGYEQYF
>TRBJ1-5|.|TRBV2|many
TGTGCCAGCGGCGCCGGGACACAAAAACAAATCCGGCATTTT
CASGAGTQKQIRHF
>TRBJ2-1|TRBD2|TRBV5-4|many
TGTGCCAGCAGCCCGAGGACTAGCGCCTCCTACAATGAGCAGTTCTTC
CASSPRTSASYNEQFF
>TRBJ2-2|.|TRBV19|.
TGTGCCAGTAGAAAATACGGGGGTATGAACACCGGGGAGCTGTTTTTT
CASRKYGGMNTGELFF
>TRBJ2-2|TRBD2|TRBV6-4|.
TGTGCCAGCAGTCGTAGCGGGAGGGCCTCCGGGGAGCTGTTTTTT
CASSRSGRASGELFF
>TRBJ2-3|TRBD2|TRBV5-6|many
TGTGCCAGCAGCGGAGGACTAGCGGGAGGGCCGGGCTTTAGCACAGATACGCAGTATTTT
CASSGGLAGGPGFSTDTQYF
>TRBJ1-2|TRBD1|TRBV6-2/TRBV6-3|.
TGTGCCAGCTGGGACAGACACTATGGCTACACCTTC
CASWDRHYGYTF
>TRBJ2-5|TRBD1|TRBV7-6|many
TGTGCCAGCAGCTCCGCAGGGGGTCAAGAGACCCAGTACTTC
CASSSAGGQETQYF
>TRBJ1-1|.|TRBV5-3|few
TGTGCCAGCACCTCGGGGGTGCCGAACACTGAAGCTTTCTTT
CASTSGVPNTEAFF
>TRBJ1-5|TRBD1|TRBV10-3|many
TGTGCCACTGTTGGTGGCAGGGGGGATCAGCCCCAGCATTTT
CATVGGRGDQPQHF
>TRBJ2-1|TRBD1|TRBV6-2/TRBV6-3|.
TGTGCCAGCAGTGAAGACAGGGCGACTTACAATGAGCAGTTCTTC
CASSEDRATYNEQFF
>TRBJ1-1|TRBD1|TRBV6-2/TRBV6-3|many
TGTGCCAGCAGGAATCTGGGGGACAGGGTTAAAGCTTTCTTT
CASRNLGDRVKAFF
>TRBJ1-2|.|TRBV5-6|many
TGTGCCAGCAGCTCCGACACGATCGGCTATGGCTACACCTTC
CASSSDTIGYGYTF
>TRBJ2-7|.|TRBV18|.
TGTGCCAGCTCACCACTCCCTAGCTGGGACGAGCAGTACTTC
CASSPLPSWDEQYF
>TRBJ2-7|.|TRBV7-9|many
TGTGCCAGCAGCCAAGAGGGGACGGTCGCCTACGAGCAGTACTTC
CASSQEGTVAYEQYF
>TRBJ2-1|.|TRBV6-2/TRBV6-3|many
TGTGCCAGCAGTTACTCCCTTGGGGGGCTAGTGGGTGAGCAGTTCTTC
CASSYSLGGLVGEQFF
>TRBJ2-7|TRBD1|TRBV27|many
TGTGCCAGCAGTTTAGCCGTCGGGACAGGACAACACGAGCAGTACTTC
CASSLAVGTGQHEQYF
>TRBJ2-7|.|TRBV28|many
TGTGCCAGCAGCCAAACGGACGTGGGGGCCTACGAGCAGTACTTC
CASSQTDVGAYEQYF
>TRBJ2-5|.|TRBV5-4|many
TGTGCCAGCAGCGGCGGGACAGCTCAAGAGACCCAGTACTTC
CASSGGTAQETQYF
>TRBJ2-3|TRBD2|TRBV12-3/TRBV12-4|many
TGTGCCAGCAGTTCCTCTAGCGGGGGGACAGATACGCAGTATTTT
CASSSSSGGTDTQYF
>TRBJ2-5|TRBD2|TRBV6-6|.
TGTGCCAGCAGGACGGGCGGGGGTAGTCAAGAGACCCAGTACTTC
CASRTGGGSQETQYF
>TRBJ2-2|.|TRBV7-2|many
TGTGCCAGCAGCCGGCCCGGGATCCGCACCGGGGAGCTGTTTTTT
CASSRPGIRTGELFF
>TRBJ1-1|.|TRBV20-1|many
TGCAGTGCTCCTCTGGTGGGAGGGGGATTCGGTGAAGCTTTCTTT
CSAPLVGGGFGEAFF
>TRBJ2-1|.|TRBV5-1|.
TGCGCCAGCAGCCTCCAGAGCGGGTCATCCTACAATGAGCAGTTCTTC
CASSLQSGSSYNEQFF
>TRBJ2-2|.|TRBV5-6|many
TGTGCCAGCAGCTTGTTCCCGGGCACGAACACCGGGGAGCTGTTTTTT
CASSLFPGTNTGELFF
>TRBJ2-3|.|TRBV5-4|once
TGTGCCAGCAGTTCTCTTTGGGCCGGGGGAGATACGCAGTATTTT
CASSSLWAGGDTQYF
>TRBJ2-7|.|TRBV27|.
TGTGCCAGCAGTCGAACTCGACAGTACGAGCAGTACTTC
CASSRTRQYEQYF
>TRBJ2-1|TRBD2|TRBV6-1|many
TGTGCCAGCAGTGAAAATTTAGCGGGGGAGAACTTC
CASSENLAGENF
>TRBJ1-5|TRBD1|TRBV5-1|many
TGCGCCAGCAGCCCCAGGCCAGGGGGCCCGGTGCCCCAGCATTTT
CASSPRPGGPVPQHF
>TRBJ1-5|TRBD1|TRBV7-2|many
TGTGCCAGCAGCGCAGACAGGGGGCTGGGTGCCGGGTCCCAGCATTTT
CASSADRGLGAGSQHF
>TRBJ1-2|TRBD1|TRBV19|many
TGTGCCAGTAGTATCGGGGACAGGACACCCACTAACTATGGCTACACCTTC
CASSIGDRTPTNYGYTF
>TRBJ1-5|.|TRBV19|many
TGTGCCAGTAGTATAAACCTCGATCAGCCCCAGCATTTT
CASSINLDQPQHF
>TRBJ2-7|.|TRBV7-2|few
TGTGCCAGCAGCCAGGACCTGCGGTCCTACGAGCAGTACTTC
CASSQDLRSYEQYF
>TRBJ2-5|TRBD1|TRBV5-1|many
TGCGCCAGCAGGATAGGGACAGTGACACAAGAGACCCAGTACTTC
CASRIGTVTQETQYF
>TRBJ2-2|TRBD2|TRBV7-2|many
TGTGCCATCAGTATTAGCGGGAGCACCGGGGAGCTGTTTTTT
CAISISGSTGELFF
>TRBJ2-7|.|TRBV13|many
TGTGCCAGCAGCTTTCTAGCCGGGACGGAACCCTACGAGCAGTACTTC
CASSFLAGTEPYEQYF
>TRBJ1-5|.|TRBV12-3/TRBV12-4|.
TGTGCCAGCAGGTTAGAGGGGGATCAGCCCCAGCATTTT
CASRLEGDQPQHF
>TRBJ2-7|.|TRBV5-1|many
TGCGCCAGCAGCCTGGGGGATTTCTCCTACGAGCAGTACTTC
CASSLGDFSYEQYF
>TRBJ2-7|TRBD1|TRBV18|many
TGTGCCAGCTCATACGGGACAGCCTACGAGCAGTACTTC
CASSYGTAYEQYF
>TRBJ2-1|.|TRBV29-1|many
TGCAGCGTTGGTCTGGGGAGCTCCTACAATGAGCAGTTCTTC
CSVGLGSSYNEQFF
>TRBJ1-5|.|TRBV4-1|many
TGCGCCAGCAGCCAAGGGTTCAGGAGTCAGCCCCAGCATTTT
CASSQGFRSQPQHF
>TRBJ1-1|.|TRBV11-3|many
TGTGCCAGCAGCCCTCGGGACCGCCGGAGAGAAGCTTTCTTT
CASSPRDRRREAFF
>TRBJ1-5|.|TRBV6-2/TRBV6-3|.
TGTGCCAGCAGTTACGGTCGGGGGGACGATCAGCCCCAGCATTTT
CASSYGRGDDQPQHF
>TRBJ2-7|.|TRBV20-1|.
TGCAGTGCTAGAGATGGGGACGAGCAGTACTTC
CSARDGDEQYF
>TRBJ2-3|TRBD2|TRBV28|many
TGTGCCAGCAGTTTGGCGGGGGGCGGCACAGATACGCAGTATTTT
CASSLAGGGTDTQYF